These 25 T cell receptor beta chains originate from one sample sequenced in a study of T cell responses to AZD1222 COVID-19 vaccine. Assay: immunoSEQ multiplex PCR; the TCRdb copy retains only in-frame clones and omits some. This sample has 150,000 or so clones, with around nine tenths found just once. The specimen was peripheral blood, collected on day 0 of AZD1222 vaccination. These receptors were obtained from an adult in good health.

The chain links TRBV28 to TRBJ1-2; D ambiguous. The germline gives CDR1 MDHEN, CDR2 SYDVKM. Trimming cost V 5 bases and J 8 bases, with 15 bases left between them. This CDR3 is 13 amino acids long. Here the CDR3 DNA reads TGTGCCAGCAGTCCCCCGGCAAGAAAGGGCTACACCTTC. As protein: CASSPPARKGYTF.

The chain uses TRBV19 and TRBJ2-3; TRBD2 might be the D (6 bases). Germline V gene lookup returns CDR1 LNHDA and CDR2 SQIVND (reference sequence). V dropped 1 base and J dropped 1 base, with 9 bases sitting between them. The CDR3 totals 15 residues. In DNA form, the CDR3 reads TGTGCCAGTAGTATAGGGCGGGAAGGCACAGATACGCAGTATTTT. Translated, it gives CASSIGREGTDTQYF.

V usage is TRBV5-4 and J usage is TRBJ1-4, with 10 bases lining up with TRBD1. J was trimmed by 8 bases and V by 3 bases; bases with no gene match: 10. This CDR3 contains 16 residues. The germline V gene has CDR1 SGHNT and CDR2 YYREEE (reference sequence). In nucleotides, the CDR3 is TGTGCCAGCAGCTCAGAACGGGGACAGGGGTGGGAAAAACTGTTTTTT. It yields the protein CASSSERGQGWEKLFF.

This chain uses TRBV5-4 with TRBJ2-5; 9 nucleotides match TRBD2. This CDR3 is built from 18 residues. Per the germline V gene, CDR1 is SGHNT and CDR2 is YYREEE (reference sequence). J lost 0 bases, V lost 4 bases, and 13 bases had no gene match. Here the CDR3 DNA reads TGTGCCAGCAGCCGGCCTTGGGGCGGGGGGGATAACCAAGAGACCCAGTACTTC. Amino acids: CASSRPWGGGDNQETQYF.

The chain recombines TRBV28 with TRBJ2-2; the D is unclear. The germline V gene has CDR1 MDHEN and CDR2 SYDVKM. Trimming removed 6 bases at V and 4 bases at J, with 9 bases between. There are 13 residues in the CDR3. The CDR3 region is CASRMSGTGELFF. As DNA, the CDR3 is TGTGCCAGCAGGATGAGTGGCACCGGGGAGCTGTTTTTT.

This chain joins TRBV18 and TRBJ2-2; 11 positions agree with TRBD1. The CDR3 totals 16 residues. Unmatched junction bases numbered 8, after V lost 5 bases and J lost 6 bases. Germline V CDR1 and CDR2: KGHSH, LQKENI. The CDR3, as DNA: TGTGCCAGCTCATTACGGACAGGGGGCGCTTCCGGGGAGCTGTTTTTT. This translates into CASSLRTGGASGELFF.

This chain connects TRBV4-1 to TRBJ1-6; 10 nucleotides align to TRBD1. Germline CDR1 is MGHRA and CDR2 is YSYEKL. Trimming took 3 bases from V and 7 from J; bases not matched to a gene: 3. CDR3 length equals 15 residues. CDR3 bases: TGCGCCAGCAGCCAGTCGGGACAGGGGAATTCACCCCTCCACTTT. This encodes CASSQSGQGNSPLHF.

The V gene is TRBV9, the J gene TRBJ1-5, with a possible D match to TRBD1 (5 bases). V gave up 8 bases and J gave up 6 bases, with 12 bases separating them. CDR1 and CDR2 from the germline V gene are SGDLS and YYNGEE. The CDR3 contains 12 residues. CDR3 nucleotides: TGTGCCAGTGGGCGGGGGGTTCAGCCCCAGCATTTT. Amino acids: CASGRGVQPQHF. Combining the CDR3 with reference TRBV9 and TRBJ1-5 gives the whole variable domain DSGVTQTPKHLITATGQRVTLRCSPRSGDLSVYWYQQSLDQGLQFLIQYYNGEERAKGNILERFSAQQFPDLHSELNLSSLELGDSALYFCASGRGVQPQHFGDGTRLSIL.

The V and J genes are TRBV7-9 and TRBJ1-5; D is unresolved. Germline V lookup: CDR1 SEHNR, CDR2 FQNEAQ (reference sequence). The CDR3 loop spans 14 amino acids. V was cut by 5 bases and J by 3 bases, with 11 bases left in between. The CDR3 loop reads CASSPTEFNQPQHF. The CDR3 nucleotides read TGTGCCAGCAGCCCTACAGAGTTCAATCAGCCCCAGCATTTT.

The chain combines TRBV6-5 with TRBJ2-7, with TRBD1 identical over 9 bases. The germline V gene encodes CDR1 MNHEY and CDR2 SVGAGI. Unmatched junction bases numbered 4, after V lost 6 bases and J lost 4 bases. CDR3 length: 13 amino acids. The CDR3 spells CASSKGQGYEQYF. The DNA of the CDR3 is TGTGCCAGCAGCAAGGGACAGGGTTACGAGCAGTACTTC.

V is TRBV28 and J is TRBJ1-4; perhaps TRBD1 as D (5 bases). V lost 1 base and J lost 3, with 12 bases in between. This CDR3 is built from 16 residues. Germline-derived CDR1 and CDR2 are MDHEN and SYDVKM. The CDR3 spells CASSLSQGRANEKLFF. In DNA form, the CDR3 reads TGTGCCAGCAGTTTATCCCAGGGTCGGGCTAATGAAAAACTGTTTTTT. Combining the CDR3 with reference TRBV28 and TRBJ1-4 gives the whole variable domain DVKVTQSSRYLVKRTGEKVFLECVQDMDHENMFWYRQDPGLGLRLIYFSYDVKMKEKGDIPEGYSVSREKKERFSLILESASTNQTSMYLCASSLSQGRANEKLFFGSGTQLSVL.

V and J are TRBV5-4 and TRBJ2-3; 11 nucleotides line up with TRBD1. The germline V gene has CDR1 SGHNT and CDR2 YYREEE (reference sequence). The CDR3 loop spans 17 amino acids. The J segment lost 0 bases and the V segment lost 4 bases, leaving 7 bases of the junction unmatched. The CDR3 DNA reads TGTGCCAGCAGCCGGGACAGGGGGGGGGCTAGCACAGATACGCAGTATTTT. It codes for CASSRDRGGASTDTQYF.

The J gene is TRBJ2-2, the V gene TRBV5-1; either TRBD1 or TRBD2 may fit D (7 bases each). Germline V gene lookup returns CDR1 SGHRS and CDR2 YFSETQ. Trimming removed 4 bases from V and 6 bases from J, with 19 bases in between. This CDR3 has 16 amino acids. CDR3 amino acids: CASSPQGGAIAGELFF. For the CDR3, the DNA is TGCGCCAGCAGCCCCCAGGGGGGGGCGATTGCCGGGGAGCTGTTTTTT. The full variable domain, in which reference TRBV5-1 and TRBJ2-2 provide the parts outside the CDR3, is KAGVTQTPRYLIKTRGQQVTLSCSPISGHRSVSWYQQTPGQGLQFLFEYFSETQRNKGNFPGRFSGRQFSNSRSEMNVSTLELGDSALYLCASSPQGGAIAGELFFGEGSRLTVL.

Only a few counts were recorded for this clone. J is TRBJ1-3 and V is TRBV2, with a tentative D call TRBD1 (5 bases). The V and J ends lost 3 bases and 4 bases respectively, with 19 bases between them. CDR1 is SNHLY and CDR2 is FYNNEI in the germline V gene. CDR3 size: 17 residues. CDR3 nucleotide sequence: TGTGCCAGCAGTGACCCAAATTGGGGCCTCGCCGGAAACACCATATATTTT. This sequence encodes CASSDPNWGLAGNTIYF.

The chain recombines TRBV18 with TRBJ1-1; TRBD1 agrees at 7 bases. The CDR3 totals 18 residues. CDR1 KGHSH and CDR2 LQKENI come from the germline V gene. V was clipped by 6 bases and J by 0 bases; unmatched bases: 16. As DNA, the CDR3 is TGTGCCAGCTCCGCACGACAGGGCTCGAATCGGATGAACACTGAAGCTTTCTTT. It encodes CASSARQGSNRMNTEAFF. The variable domain in full, completed from reference TRBV18 and TRBJ1-1, reads NAGVMQNPRHLVRRRGQEARLRCSPMKGHSHVYWYRQLPEEGLKFMVYLQKENIIDESGMPKERFSAEFPKEGPSILRIQQVVRGDSAAYFCASSARQGSNRMNTEAFFGQGTRLTVV.

The chain couples TRBV7-2 to TRBJ1-1, with D hard to call. V gave up 6 bases and J gave up 2 bases, with 10 bases separating them. The V gene's germline CDR1 is SGHTA and CDR2 FQGNSA. The CDR3 is made up of 13 amino acids. Written as DNA, the CDR3 is TGTGCCAGCAGTCCGGACTTTAACACTGAAGCTTTCTTT. This translates into CASSPDFNTEAFF.

V and J are TRBV19 and TRBJ2-1, with 14 bases identical to TRBD2. V dropped 3 bases and J dropped 4; count of bases not matched to a gene: 8. The CDR3 extends over 18 amino acids. Germline assignment: CDR1 LNHDA and CDR2 SQIVND (reference sequence). CDR3 in DNA: TGTGCCAGTAGTATTTGGGGACTAGCGGGAGTGGTTTACAATGAGCAGTTCTTC. Protein: CASSIWGLAGVVYNEQFF.

The chain employs TRBV12-3 or TRBV12-4 and TRBJ1-4, with unresolved D. This CDR3 region has 12 residues. The V end was cut by 3 bases, the J end by 8 bases, with 7 bases between. The CDR3 DNA follows: TGTGCCAGCAGTTTGGGCAAGGAAAAACTGTTTTTT. As protein: CASSLGKEKLFF.

The chain combines TRBV27 with TRBJ2-1, with 9 bases matching TRBD2. This CDR3 has 16 residues. Trimming at V came to 2 bases and at J to 0 bases, leaving 2 bases not matched to a gene. Germline CDR1 and CDR2: MNHEY and SMNVEV (reference sequence). CDR3 DNA: TGTGCCAGCAGTTTACTAGCGGGGAGCTCCTACAATGAGCAGTTCTTC. Its protein product is CASSLLAGSSYNEQFF.

The V call is TRBV2, the J call TRBJ1-3; D possibly corresponds to TRBD1 (5 bases). The germline CDR1 and CDR2 sequences are SNHLY and FYNNEI. The CDR3 is 15 residues long. Trimming took 6 bases from V and 4 from J, leaving 16 bases between them. This CDR3 reads CASRGTDSDGNTIYF. The CDR3 DNA reads as TGTGCCAGCAGAGGGACTGATAGCGACGGAAACACCATATATTTT.

The rearrangement uses TRBV5-1 and TRBJ2-5; D possibly corresponds to TRBD2 (6 bases). The germline CDR1 and CDR2 sequences are SGHRS and YFSETQ. The CDR3 consists of 14 residues. V dropped 1 base and J dropped 4 bases, with 11 bases sitting between them. In nucleotides, the CDR3 is TGCGCCAGCAGCTTGTATGGCGGGGCAGAGACCCAGTACTTC. It encodes CASSLYGGAETQYF.

The rearrangement links TRBV5-4 to TRBJ2-2, with D perhaps given as TRBD1 or TRBD2 (6 bases each). Trimming took 4 bases from V and 6 from J, leaving 16 bases between them. The CDR3 has 15 amino acids. The V gene's germline CDR1 is SGHNT and CDR2 YYREEE (reference sequence). The CDR3 spells CASSRQDGGSGELFF. The DNA of the CDR3 is TGTGCCAGCAGCCGACAGGATGGAGGGTCCGGGGAGCTGTTTTTT.

The rearrangement uses TRBV19 and TRBJ1-5, with 12 bases lining up with TRBD1. Germline-derived CDR1 and CDR2 are LNHDA and SQIVND (reference sequence). The CDR3 is made up of 14 amino acids. V was clipped by 8 bases and J by 4 bases; unmatched bases: 3. CDR3 protein: CASGDRGRNQPQHF. The CDR3 coding sequence is TGTGCCAGTGGGGACAGGGGGCGGAATCAGCCCCAGCATTTT. Based on the CDR3 plus reference TRBV19 and TRBJ1-5, the full variable domain is DGGITQSPKYLFRKEGQNVTLSCEQNLNHDAMYWYRQDPGQGLRLIYYSQIVNDFQKGDIAEGYSVSREKKESFPLTVTSAQKNPTAFYLCASGDRGRNQPQHFGDGTRLSIL.

The gene calls are TRBV27 and TRBJ2-7; the match to TRBD2 covers 9 bases. The ends lost 0 bases at V and 2 bases at J; junction bases unmatched: 5. This CDR3 comprises 16 residues. Germline-derived CDR1 and CDR2 are MNHEY and SMNVEV (reference sequence). The CDR3 protein is CASSLSSGGLTYEQYF. For the CDR3, the DNA is TGTGCCAGCAGTTTATCTAGCGGGGGCCTTACCTACGAGCAGTACTTC.

This chain links TRBV28 with TRBJ2-7; perhaps TRBD1 as D (5 bases). The V end was cut by 7 bases, the J end by 2 bases, with 12 bases between. Germline CDR1 is MDHEN and CDR2 is SYDVKM. This CDR3 region has 13 residues. The CDR3 loop is CASMEQGPYEQYF. The CDR3 nucleotides are TGTGCCAGCATGGAGCAGGGCCCCTACGAGCAGTACTTC.